This paragraph covers one T cell receptor beta chain sequence. This sample is part of a study of blood T cell repertoires in COVID-19. Study details: Spain, Italy and the United States supplied samples that represented acute and convalescent COVID-19.

The length of the CDR3 is 13 residues. After removal of 8 bases from V and 6 bases from J, the junction contained 10 bases not matched to a gene. Germline-derived CDR1 and CDR2 are LGHDT and YNNKEL (reference sequence). Clones were sequenced by immunoSEQ multiplex PCR, and TCRdb holds only the in-frame ones, with some missing. The data contain around 65,000 clones, 85% of them singletons. This clonotype was sampled from a man between 65 and 79 years old with acute or convalescent COVID-19. V usage is TRBV3-1 (or the pseudogene TRBV3-2) and J usage is TRBJ2-7; 7 bases agree with TRBD1. The specimen was peripheral blood. The CDR3 region is CASSPTGTVEQYF. Here the CDR3 DNA reads TGTGCCAGCTCCCCGACAGGGACGGTCGAGCAGTACTTC.